The source of this TCR beta chain is a study of blood T cells in healthy people across ages. General study results and limits: Expanded clonotype changes were possibly confounded by unknown donor CMV status.

Through a sample-barcoded 5' primer and a J-beta primer mix, a second PCR was run for roughly 6 to 12 cycles. TCRdb reanalysed the 5' RACE reads using MiXCR and keeps one entry per CDR3 protein. Of 1.8 million or so distinct CDR3 sequences listed, approximately 39% are singletons. About this clonotype: As yet, its antigen is unknown.

V was cut by 4 bases and J by 7 bases, with 23 bases left in between. CDR3 length: 17 residues. Per the germline V gene, CDR1 is MNHEY and CDR2 is SVGEGT. Healthy individuals of Caucasian origin from Russia, aged roughly 6 to 100, served as donors. The clonotype comes from a human donor in good health. Sequenced: blood. V and J are TRBV6-2 or TRBV6-3 and TRBJ2-1, with D hard to call. CDR3: CASSSTTGLPFSNEQFF. CDR3 bases: TGTGCCAGCAGTTCGACGACGGGTCTACCCTTCTCGAATGAGCAGTTCTTC.